Given below is one T cell receptor (beta chain) in context. TRAV- and TRBV-specific primers were used for first-strand cDNA, which covered alpha and beta chains. Amplification, which lasted approximately 19 PCR cycles, used a constant-region primer and V-primer adapter to amplify TCRs. TCRdb called the reads again in MiXCR, with one record for every CDR3 protein. The data contain 75,000 to 95,000 distinct CDR3 sequences, 9% to 9.5% of them seen just once; the ten biggest clones take up around 0.93%. This specimen belongs to a study of low-dose radiotherapy and immunotherapy resistance in tumors. Time point indicated: before trial treatment. The sample consisted of PBMCs, taken before treatment. This clonotype originated in a male donor with prostate cancer.

The CDR3 loop reads CASTDGNEKLFF. Written as DNA, the CDR3 is TGTGCCAGCACAGACGGTAATGAAAAACTGTTTTTT. The rearrangement uses TRBV28 and TRBJ1-4; D is undetermined. Germline V CDR1 and CDR2: MDHEN, SYDVKM. V gave up 7 bases and J gave up 4 bases, with 7 bases separating them. The CDR3 is 12 residues long.